This T cell receptor (beta chain) was recovered during a study of blood T cell repertoires in COVID-19. About the study: T cells, B-cell-depleted T cells, or PBMCs supplied cDNA or gDNA.

Germline V lookup: CDR1 MDHEN, CDR2 SYDVKM. The V and J ends lost 11 bases and 1 base, in that order; junction bases with no gene match: 9. The CDR3 spans 15 residues. Methods used by the authors: Amplification with reference gene primers provided the estimates of nucleated cell counts. The table came from immunoSEQ multiplex PCR; TCRdb's copy has only in-frame clones and leaves some out. That table supplies the V and J calls and clone size; D and trimming were determined from the DNA. This sample carries approximately 100,000 clones, approximately 85% of them seen once, and the ten largest clones take roughly 12%. This clone was found once.

Specimen: peripheral blood. The chain joins TRBV28 to TRBJ2-2; 8 bases are a match to TRBD1. The TCR sequence derives from a human donor in a cohort sampled during active COVID-19. The CDR3 here is CAAQGAQMNTGELFF. In nucleotides, the CDR3 is TGTGCCGCCCAGGGGGCGCAAATGAACACCGGGGAGCTGTTTTTT.